The 26 T cell receptor beta chains given below trace back to one sample, sequenced in a study of T cell responses to AZD1222 COVID-19 vaccine. Repertoires were generated with immunoSEQ multiplex PCR, while TCRdb's copy carries only in-frame clones and drops some. This sample has around 140,000 clones, with about 91% found just once. The sequences come from peripheral blood, collected 28 days after the second AZD1222 dose. These receptors were taken from an adult who received the AZD1222 COVID-19 vaccine.

This chain uses TRBV11-2 with TRBJ2-7, with 10 bases that match TRBD1. The trim removed 8 bases at V and 7 bases at J, leaving 5 bases unmatched. The CDR3 is 12 amino acids. CDR1 is SGHAT and CDR2 is FQNNGV in the germline V gene. Written as DNA, the CDR3 is TGTGCCAGCCGGGGGACAGGGGATGAGCAGTACTTC. It yields the protein CASRGTGDEQYF.

The genes are TRBV30 and TRBJ2-3; no definite D call. Germline assignment: CDR1 GTSNPN and CDR2 SVGIG (reference sequence). This CDR3 comprises 14 residues. Trimming took 0 bases from V and 3 from J, leaving 10 bases between them. CDR3 region: CAWSVLGLTDTQYF. CDR3 in DNA: TGTGCCTGGAGTGTACTGGGCCTAACAGATACGCAGTATTTT.

The chain uses TRBV7-2 and TRBJ1-3; D not certain. CDR3 length: 15 residues. Between the trimmed V and J ends, which lost 1 base and 4 bases, there was a span of 11 bases. Germline V lookup: CDR1 SGHTA, CDR2 FQGNSA. The CDR3 protein is CASSLVTGAGNTIYF. The CDR3 nucleotides read TGTGCCAGCAGCTTAGTTACTGGTGCGGGAAACACCATATATTTT.

This clone was seen once. The rearrangement uses TRBV19 and TRBJ2-3; D is undetermined. Germline CDR1 and CDR2: LNHDA and SQIVND (reference sequence). V dropped 4 bases and J dropped 1 base, with 12 bases sitting between them. This CDR3 is built from 15 residues. The CDR3 region has the DNA TGTGCCAGTAGTACCCCCCCTTGGGGCACAGATACGCAGTATTTT. This encodes CASSTPPWGTDTQYF.

This clone was counted between two and nine times. V usage is TRBV30 and J usage is TRBJ1-5; possibly TRBD1 for D (6 bases). The germline V gene encodes CDR1 GTSNPN and CDR2 SVGIG (reference sequence). V lost 1 base and J lost 1, with 8 bases in between. The CDR3 is made up of 14 amino acids. CDR3 sequence: CAWSGGASNQPQHF. For the CDR3, the DNA is TGTGCCTGGAGTGGGGGGGCGAGCAATCAGCCCCAGCATTTT.

The rearrangement uses TRBV11-3 and TRBJ2-7; D is possibly TRBD2 (6 bases). Germline V CDR1 and CDR2: SGHNT, YENEEA. CDR3 size: 15 residues. The V end lost 7 bases, the J end lost 5 bases, and 21 bases lay between the germline ends. CDR3 in DNA: TGTGCCAGCACTTTATCTCTCCGGGAGTACGACGAGCAGTACTTC. It specifies CASTLSLREYDEQYF.

The chain has TRBV13 and TRBJ2-1, with D tentatively TRBD1 (6 bases). CDR3 length: 13 amino acids. V gave up 5 bases and J gave up 7 bases, with 12 bases separating them. Per the germline V gene, CDR1 is PRHDT and CDR2 is FYEKMQ (reference sequence). CDR3 loop: CASSNYRDNEQFF. The CDR3 bases are TGTGCCAGCAGCAATTACAGGGATAATGAGCAGTTCTTC.

This chain uses TRBV6-2 or TRBV6-3 with TRBJ2-1; TRBD2 agrees at 9 bases. The germline gives CDR1 MNHEY, CDR2 SVGEGT. The length of the CDR3 is 15 residues. The V gene end was trimmed by 2 bases and the J gene end by 7 bases; junction bases not matched to a gene: 6. The CDR3 nucleotides are TGTGCCAGCAGTTACATTAGCGGGAGACCGAATGAGCAGTTCTTC. Residues: CASSYISGRPNEQFF.

The chain recombines TRBV7-2 with TRBJ1-5, with D perhaps matching TRBD1 (6 bases). CDR3 length: 15 residues. V gave up 3 bases and J gave up 5 bases, with 14 bases separating them. Germline CDR1 reads SGHTA; CDR2 reads FQGNSA. In DNA, the CDR3 is TGTGCCAGCAGCTTGGAAGGGGGTGGGGATCAGCCCCAGCATTTT. Protein sequence: CASSLEGGGDQPQHF.

The chain is built from TRBV5-1 and TRBJ1-1; D remains ambiguous. The CDR3 consists of 13 residues. Germline assignment: CDR1 SGHRS and CDR2 YFSETQ. V was clipped by 0 bases and J by 0 bases, with 3 bases between them. The CDR3 reads CASSLGVNTEAFF. CDR3 DNA: TGCGCCAGCAGCTTGGGGGTGAACACTGAAGCTTTCTTT.

This chain links TRBV6-5 with TRBJ2-3, with 13 bases fitting TRBD2. Germline lookup yields CDR1 MNHEY and CDR2 SVGAGI. The length of the CDR3 is 15 residues. The V segment lost 6 bases and the J segment 4 bases; nucleotides outside the gene matches: 4. For the CDR3, the DNA is TGTGCCAGCAGCCCACTAGCGGGAGGGCCAGATACGCAGTATTTT. Encoded protein: CASSPLAGGPDTQYF.

This sequence joins TRBV11-1 and TRBJ2-1; TRBD1 aligns across 8 bases. Trimming cost V 3 bases and J 0 bases; bases outside gene matches: 1. The CDR3 loop spans 15 amino acids. The germline CDR1 and CDR2 sequences are SGHAT and FQDESV (reference sequence). CDR3 amino acids: CASSFDRGSYNEQFF. The CDR3 DNA sequence: TGTGCCAGCAGCTTCGACAGGGGCTCCTACAATGAGCAGTTCTTC.

The genes are TRBV7-9 and TRBJ1-2; D remains unclear. Trimming removed 5 bases at V and 4 bases at J, with 20 bases between. The CDR3 has 16 amino acids. From germline, CDR1 is SEHNR and CDR2 FQNEAQ (reference sequence). The CDR3 loop is CASSPVGIQALYGYTF. CDR3 DNA: TGTGCCAGCAGCCCGGTGGGGATTCAGGCCCTCTATGGCTACACCTTC.

This chain links TRBV29-1 with TRBJ2-1, with 8 bases identical to TRBD2. CDR3 length: 12 amino acids. The germline gives CDR1 SQVTM, CDR2 ANQGSEA. The V segment lost 8 bases and the J segment 6 bases; nucleotides outside the gene matches: 6. This CDR3 is CSTSGSVNEQFF. The CDR3 DNA sequence: TGCAGCACCAGCGGGAGTGTCAATGAGCAGTTCTTC.

V and J are TRBV12-3 or TRBV12-4 and TRBJ1-1; D ambiguous. V dropped 2 bases and J dropped 9 bases, with 13 bases sitting between them. The CDR3 contains 13 residues. As DNA, the CDR3 is TGTGCCAGCAGTTTAACCCTGGTTCAGCAAGCTTTCTTT. This encodes CASSLTLVQQAFF.

V usage is TRBV2 and J usage is TRBJ1-2; no reliable D call. The CDR3 extends over 13 amino acids. V was clipped by 4 bases and J by 8 bases, with 14 bases between them. Germline CDR1 reads SNHLY; CDR2 reads FYNNEI. Written as DNA, the CDR3 is TGTGCCAGCAGTGCGGAGAGGGTAGTGGGCTACACCTTC. Translated: CASSAERVVGYTF.

V and J are TRBV27 and TRBJ1-1; maybe TRBD1 (5 bases). This CDR3 spans 13 amino acids. CDR1 and CDR2 from the germline V gene are MNHEY and SMNVEV (reference sequence). V lost 1 base to trimming and J lost 4 bases, with 7 bases between them. CDR3 region: CASSLLGGTEAFF. As DNA, the CDR3 is TGTGCCAGCAGTTTATTGGGGGGCACTGAAGCTTTCTTT.

The chain is built from TRBV30 and TRBJ1-2, with unresolved D. CDR1 and CDR2 (germline): GTSNPN, SVGIG (reference sequence). The CDR3 has 10 residues. V gave up 1 base and J gave up 8 bases, with 5 bases separating them. CDR3 region: CAWSGTGYTF. The CDR3 DNA follows: TGTGCCTGGAGTGGTACCGGCTACACCTTC.

The genes are TRBV2 and TRBJ1-6, with D hard to call. Trimming removed 10 bases from V and 0 bases from J, with 13 bases in between. The CDR3 is 15 amino acids. Germline CDR1 reads SNHLY; CDR2 reads FYNNEI. The DNA of the CDR3 is TGTGCCACTTCCCCGGGCTACTCCTATAATTCACCCCTCCACTTT. It yields the protein CATSPGYSYNSPLHF.

The J gene is TRBJ1-5, the V gene TRBV9; D uncertain. The V and J ends lost 0 bases and 4 bases respectively, with 8 bases between them. This CDR3 is 14 amino acids long. CDR1 and CDR2 from the germline V gene are SGDLS and YYNGEE. Here the CDR3 reads CASSVGGINQPQHF. The CDR3 coding sequence is TGTGCCAGCAGCGTAGGGGGAATAAATCAGCCCCAGCATTTT. Drawing the rest from reference TRBV9 and TRBJ1-5, the complete variable domain is DSGVTQTPKHLITATGQRVTLRCSPRSGDLSVYWYQQSLDQGLQFLIQYYNGEERAKGNILERFSAQQFPDLHSELNLSSLELGDSALYFCASSVGGINQPQHFGDGTRLSIL.

V and J are TRBV24-1 and TRBJ2-1, with 12 bases matching TRBD1. The J segment lost 9 bases and the V segment lost 4 bases, leaving 9 bases of the junction unmatched. Germline values: CDR1 KGHDR, CDR2 SFDVKD. This CDR3 contains 16 residues. The CDR3 loop is CATSDRPGTGGVEQFF. CDR3 bases: TGTGCCACCAGTGACAGACCAGGGACAGGGGGCGTTGAGCAGTTCTTC.

This rearrangement joins TRBV6-6 to TRBJ1-5, with D maybe TRBD1 (6 bases). The germline CDR1 and CDR2 sequences are MNHNY and SVGAGI (reference sequence). Deletions cut 5 bases from V and 0 bases from J, with 14 bases between. There are 16 residues in the CDR3. As DNA, the CDR3 is TGTGCCAGCAGTCCTAACAGGGTGGATAGCAATCAGCCCCAGCATTTT. Translating it yields CASSPNRVDSNQPQHF.

The J gene is TRBJ1-1, the V gene TRBV12-3 or TRBV12-4; D unclear. The CDR3 covers 13 residues. Trimming took 10 bases from V and 0 from J, leaving 12 bases between them. CDR3 amino acids: CATSRSMNTEAFF. The CDR3 DNA follows: TGTGCCACCTCGAGGAGCATGAACACTGAAGCTTTCTTT.

The J gene is TRBJ1-5, the V gene TRBV15; D is undetermined. V was shortened by 6 bases and J by 0 bases, with 9 bases between the two germline ends. The CDR3 length is 14 residues. The germline gives CDR1 LNHNV, CDR2 YYDKDF (reference sequence). The CDR3 coding sequence is TGTGCCACCAGATGGGGTTATAGCAATCAGCCCCAGCATTTT. Its protein product is CATRWGYSNQPQHF. The full variable domain, its missing parts supplied by reference TRBV15 and TRBJ1-5, is DAMVIQNPRYQVTQFGKPVTLSCSQTLNHNVMYWYQQKSSQAPKLLFHYYDKDFNNEADTPDNFQSRRPNTSFCFLDIRSPGLGDTAMYLCATRWGYSNQPQHFGDGTRLSIL.

Only a few counts were recorded for this clone. CDR3 loop: CASSPVAGQNQPQHF. CDR3 bases: TGTGCCAGCAGCCCGGTCGCGGGGCAGAATCAGCCCCAGCATTTT. V gene TRBV16 combines with J gene TRBJ1-5, with D possibly matching TRBD1 (5 bases). The CDR3 totals 15 residues. Germline CDR1 is KGHSY and CDR2 is FQNENV. The ends were cut back, 4 bases at V and 4 bases at J, with 14 bases in the middle.

This clone showed up just once. V usage is TRBV3-1 (or the pseudogene TRBV3-2) and J usage is TRBJ1-2; 8 nucleotides agree with TRBD1. The CDR3 runs 15 residues. Unmatched junction bases numbered 7, after V lost 1 base and J lost 6 bases. Germline-derived CDR1 and CDR2 are LGHDT and YNNKEL (reference sequence). This CDR3 reads CASSQAHRGVHGYTF. CDR3 DNA sequence: TGTGCCAGCAGCCAAGCCCACAGGGGGGTCCATGGCTACACCTTC.